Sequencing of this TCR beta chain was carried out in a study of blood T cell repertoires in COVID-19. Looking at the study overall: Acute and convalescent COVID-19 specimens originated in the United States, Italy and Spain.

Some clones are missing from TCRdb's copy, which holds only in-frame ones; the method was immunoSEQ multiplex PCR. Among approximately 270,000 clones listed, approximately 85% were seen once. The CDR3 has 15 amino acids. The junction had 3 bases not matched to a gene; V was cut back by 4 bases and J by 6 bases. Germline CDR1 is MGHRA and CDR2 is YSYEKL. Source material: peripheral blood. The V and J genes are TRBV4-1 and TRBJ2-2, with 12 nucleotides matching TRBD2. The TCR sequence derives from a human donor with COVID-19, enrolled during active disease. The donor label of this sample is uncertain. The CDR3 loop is CASSPTSGSAGELFF. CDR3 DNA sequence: TGCGCCAGCAGCCCGACTAGCGGGAGCGCCGGGGAGCTGTTTTTT.